This entry concerns a single T cell receptor beta chain. This sample was taken from a study of cytomegalovirus exposure and HLA in healthy donors. Trimming took off 6 bases at V and 6 bases at J, with 13 bases between the two ends. CDR3 length equals 13 residues. Per germline, CDR1 MNHEY and CDR2 SVGAGI. The primer mix had 60 Vbeta and 13 Jbeta primers. Only in-frame clones appear in the TCRdb table, and some are missing; sequencing was by immunoSEQ multiplex PCR. The top ten clones hold 1.2% of a sample with about 170,000 clones, over 80% of them seen once. The TCR comes from a boy between 2 and 10 years old in good health and CMV-seronegative. Sequencing was done on a sample of PBMCs. The rearrangement joins TRBV6-5 to TRBJ2-3; perhaps TRBD2 as D (5 bases). CDR3 in amino acids: CASSEGRRDTQYF. The CDR3 DNA reads TGTGCCAGCAGCGAGGGCCGAAGGGATACGCAGTATTTT.